The entry that follows covers one T cell receptor (beta chain) sequence. Its antigen is still unknown. The CDR3 runs 14 residues. Germline V CDR1 and CDR2: SGDLS, YYNGEE. V lost 3 bases, J lost 4 bases, and 13 bases lay in between. The use of a sample-barcoded 5' primer and a J-beta primer mix characterized a second PCR of about 7 to 12 cycles. One entry per CDR3 protein results from TCRdb running MiXCR on the 5' RACE reads. Of 1.2 million to 1.5 million distinct CDR3 sequences listed, about 43% are singletons. The source of the sample is a study of blood T cells in healthy people across ages. General study points: The study lacked donor CMV status, which possibly confounded expanded clonotype changes. Researchers deemed the diversity estimates from one million T cells underestimates.

The sequence came from a woman aged 18-35 years in good health. Sample: blood. V is TRBV9 and J is TRBJ1-1; D unclear. The CDR3, as DNA: TGTGCCAGCAGCGGAGCACCCACCGGCACTGAAGCTTTCTTT. Its protein is CASSGAPTGTEAFF.